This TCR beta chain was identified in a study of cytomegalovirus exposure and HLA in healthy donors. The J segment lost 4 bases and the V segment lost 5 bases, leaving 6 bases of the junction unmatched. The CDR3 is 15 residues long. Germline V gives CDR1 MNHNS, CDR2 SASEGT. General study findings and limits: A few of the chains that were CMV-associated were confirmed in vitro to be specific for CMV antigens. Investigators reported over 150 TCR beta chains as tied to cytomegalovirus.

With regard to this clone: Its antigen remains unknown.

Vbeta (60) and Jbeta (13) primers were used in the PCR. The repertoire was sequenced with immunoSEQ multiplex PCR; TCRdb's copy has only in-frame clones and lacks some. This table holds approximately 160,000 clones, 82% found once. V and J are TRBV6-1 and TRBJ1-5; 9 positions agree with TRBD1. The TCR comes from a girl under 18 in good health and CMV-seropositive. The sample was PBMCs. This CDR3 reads CASSLRDRVNQPQHF. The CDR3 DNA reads TGTGCCAGCAGTCTCCGGGACAGGGTGAATCAGCCCCAGCATTTT.